This entry lists 29 T cell receptor beta chains sequenced from one sample in a study of cytotoxic CD8 clonotypes in ibrutinib-treated CLL. Method: immunoSEQ multiplex PCR; TCRdb's copy keeps in-frame clones and lacks some. The table includes roughly 15,000 clones, approximately 60% detected once. Sequenced material: PBMCs, taken before ibrutinib treatment. Receptors originate from a human donor with chronic lymphocytic leukemia.

This clone was counted a few times. V gene TRBV7-9 combines with J gene TRBJ2-3; D might be TRBD2 (7 bases). Trimming took off 8 bases at V and 5 bases at J, with 17 bases between the two ends. This CDR3 has 14 amino acids. In germline, CDR1 is SEHNR, CDR2 FQNEAQ (reference sequence). Written as DNA, the CDR3 is TGTGCCAGCGGCGAGAGGGGGGGCCAAGATACGCAGTATTTT. This sequence encodes CASGERGGQDTQYF.

This clone was found many times. The chain recombines TRBV18 with TRBJ1-5; D uncertain. Germline V gene sequence: CDR1 KGHSH, CDR2 LQKENI. Between the trimmed V and J ends, which lost 3 bases and 5 bases, there was a span of 11 bases. This CDR3 has 14 residues. The CDR3 nucleotides read TGTGCCAGCTCACCTGGGCAGTCTTATCAGCCCCAGCATTTT. Amino acid sequence: CASSPGQSYQPQHF.

This chain uses TRBV27 with TRBJ2-3; D might be TRBD2 (6 bases). CDR1 and CDR2 from the germline V gene are MNHEY and SMNVEV (reference sequence). This CDR3 is 15 amino acids long. Trimming took 2 bases from V and 1 from J, leaving 10 bases between them. CDR3 nucleotide sequence: TGTGCCAGCAGTTTAGGAGGGCTGGGCACAGATACGCAGTATTTT. It encodes CASSLGGLGTDTQYF.

The CDR3 sequence is CASSLIQTDTQYF. In DNA, the CDR3 is TGTGCCAGCAGCTTAATCCAAACAGATACGCAGTATTTT. V usage is TRBV11-2 and J usage is TRBJ2-3, with unresolved D. The CDR3 runs 13 residues. The V end was cut by 2 bases, the J end by 3 bases, with 6 bases between. Per germline, CDR1 SGHAT and CDR2 FQNNGV.

V gene TRBV18 combines with J gene TRBJ1-5, with unresolved D. The CDR3 totals 15 residues. V was shortened by 3 bases and J by 3 bases, with 12 bases between the two germline ends. From germline, CDR1 is KGHSH and CDR2 LQKENI. This chain's CDR3 is CASSPEQSLNQPQHF. DNA of the CDR3: TGTGCCAGCTCACCGGAACAATCCCTCAATCAGCCCCAGCATTTT.

Only a few counts were recorded for this clone. This specimen includes other DNA sequences encoding the same CDR3. The chain recombines TRBV29-1 with TRBJ2-7, with 10 bases that match TRBD1. The germline gives CDR1 SQVTM, CDR2 ANQGSEA. J was trimmed by 5 bases and V by 4 bases; bases with no gene match: 5. The CDR3 sequence is 13 residues long. As DNA, the CDR3 is TGCAGCGTTGGCCACGGGACAGGGGACGAGCAGTACTTC. This encodes CSVGHGTGDEQYF.

The chain employs TRBV19 and TRBJ1-1; TRBD1 is a possible D gene (6 bases). Germline loops: CDR1 LNHDA, CDR2 SQIVND (reference sequence). This CDR3 is 13 amino acids long. Trimming took 9 bases from V and 4 from J, leaving 15 bases between them. The chain's CDR3 is CASNHPRGTEAFF. CDR3 nucleotide sequence: TGTGCCAGCAATCACCCCAGGGGCACTGAAGCTTTCTTT.

The chain links TRBV5-6 to TRBJ2-1, with 9 bases lining up with TRBD2. Germline lookup yields CDR1 SGHDT and CDR2 YYEEEE. The V and J ends lost 6 bases and 4 bases, in that order; junction bases with no gene match: 2. This CDR3 contains 13 residues. In nucleotides, the CDR3 is TGTGCCAGCAAGCGGGGGGTTTACAATGAGCAGTTCTTC. It yields the protein CASKRGVYNEQFF.

This chain connects TRBV7-9 to TRBJ2-5; 11 nucleotides line up with TRBD1. Germline CDR1 is SEHNR and CDR2 is FQNEAQ (reference sequence). The CDR3 has 14 residues. J was trimmed by 5 bases and V by 5 bases; bases with no gene match: 4. CDR3 protein: CASSGQGARETQYF. The CDR3 DNA reads TGTGCCAGCAGCGGACAGGGGGCGCGGGAGACCCAGTACTTC. Looking up the rest from reference TRBV7-9 and TRBJ2-5 gives the full variable domain: DTGVSQNPRHKITKRGQNVTFRCDPISEHNRLYWYRQTLGQGPEFLTYFQNEAQLEKSRLLSDRFSAERPKGSFSTLEIQRTEQGDSAMYLCASSGQGARETQYFGPGTRLLVL.

The V gene is TRBV18, the J gene TRBJ1-4, with a possible D match to TRBD1 (5 bases). The CDR3 is 15 amino acids. The V end lost 1 base, the J end lost 7 bases, and 13 bases lay between the germline ends. CDR1 and CDR2 (germline): KGHSH, LQKENI. DNA for the CDR3: TGTGCCAGCTCACCACGTAGAGGGGACGGTGAAAAACTGTTTTTT. The encoded protein is CASSPRRGDGEKLFF.

V usage is TRBV5-4 and J usage is TRBJ2-1, with D possibly TRBD1 on 6 matching bases. From germline, CDR1 is SGHNT and CDR2 YYREEE (reference sequence). The CDR3 loop spans 15 amino acids. With 4 bases removed from V and 2 bases from J, the gap between germline ends came to 13 bases. CDR3 sequence reads: CASSPQQGTYNEQFF. Here the CDR3 DNA reads TGTGCCAGCAGCCCGCAACAGGGAACCTACAATGAGCAGTTCTTC.

The chain links TRBV4-1 to TRBJ1-4, with D perhaps matching TRBD1 (5 bases). The CDR3 spans 13 residues. Germline V gives CDR1 MGHRA, CDR2 YSYEKL. The V gene lost 4 bases and the J gene lost 10 bases, with 13 bases spanning the gap. The CDR3 sequence: CASSLRDASKLFF. CDR3 nucleotide sequence: TGCGCCAGCAGCCTCCGGGACGCCTCAAAACTGTTTTTT.

The V and J genes are TRBV5-1 and TRBJ2-3; 11 bases agree with TRBD2. Germline CDR1 SGHRS, CDR2 YFSETQ. This CDR3 contains 19 residues. V was pared by 5 bases and J by 2 bases, with 16 bases of the junction left unmatched. As DNA, the CDR3 is TGCGCCAGCAGAGAGGCTAGCGGGGGGCCCCTTTCATTCACAGATACGCAGTATTTT. It is translated as CASREASGGPLSFTDTQYF.

This sequence joins TRBV2 and TRBJ1-5, with D possibly being TRBD1 (5 bases). Germline V gene sequence: CDR1 SNHLY, CDR2 FYNNEI. V lost 10 bases to trimming and J lost 0 bases, with 13 bases between them. The CDR3 sequence is 14 residues long. In DNA, the CDR3 is TGTGCCAATTCAGGGTCTAATAGCAATCAGCCCCAGCATTTT. Translating gives CANSGSNSNQPQHF.

This clone was seen just once. The chain couples TRBV11-3 to TRBJ1-2; maybe TRBD1 (6 bases). Between the trimmed V and J ends, which lost 2 bases and 7 bases, there was a span of 17 bases. The CDR3 covers 15 residues. CDR1 SGHNT and CDR2 YENEEA come from the germline V gene. The CDR3 loop reads CASSLMGQQGRGYTF. Written as DNA, the CDR3 is TGTGCCAGCAGCTTAATGGGGCAACAGGGCCGTGGCTACACCTTC.

The gene calls are TRBV7-9 and TRBJ1-2, with D perhaps TRBD1 (5 bases). The CDR3 has 16 amino acids. Trimming removed 1 base at V and 4 bases at J, with 16 bases between. The germline gives CDR1 SEHNR, CDR2 FQNEAQ (reference sequence). CDR3 sequence reads: CASSLGGRTNRYGYTF. CDR3 in DNA: TGTGCCAGCAGCTTAGGGGGCCGGACAAACCGCTATGGCTACACCTTC.

This clone was counted a few times. The genes are TRBV19 and TRBJ2-7; TRBD2 agrees at 8 bases. Unmatched junction bases numbered 5, after V lost 5 bases and J lost 2 bases. Germline V CDR1 and CDR2: LNHDA, SQIVND (reference sequence). This CDR3 has 14 amino acids. DNA of the CDR3: TGTGCCAGTAGTTCCCGCGGGGGGACCTACGAGCAGTACTTC. It encodes CASSSRGGTYEQYF.

The chain links TRBV5-1 to TRBJ2-5, with D perhaps matching TRBD1 or TRBD2 (6 bases each). Germline V lookup: CDR1 SGHRS, CDR2 YFSETQ. This CDR3 region has 15 residues. V was trimmed by 4 bases and J by 4 bases, leaving 17 bases between them. The CDR3 loop reads CASSREGRGLETQYF. The CDR3 DNA sequence: TGCGCCAGCAGCCGAGAGGGCCGGGGGCTAGAGACCCAGTACTTC.

Judged by abundance, this clone is medium-sized (0.01 to 0.1%). This chain uses TRBV7-9 with TRBJ2-3, with 11 bases fitting TRBD1. The CDR3 is 18 amino acids. The J segment lost 2 bases and the V segment lost 5 bases, leaving 12 bases of the junction unmatched. Germline V gives CDR1 SEHNR, CDR2 FQNEAQ (reference sequence). The CDR3 region has the DNA TGTGCCAGCAGCACGGACCACTGGGACAGGGGGAACACAGATACGCAGTATTTT. It specifies CASSTDHWDRGNTDTQYF.

This clone was counted between two and nine times. This chain joins TRBV6-1 and TRBJ2-7; 12 nucleotides line up with TRBD1. V trimming: 4 bases; J trimming: 1 base; junction bases outside the gene matches: 8. From germline, CDR1 is MNHNS and CDR2 SASEGT. The CDR3 contains 17 residues. The CDR3 loop reads CASSGGQGAMTSYEQYF. CDR3 DNA: TGTGCCAGCAGTGGGGGACAGGGGGCGATGACTTCCTACGAGCAGTACTTC.

The chain recombines TRBV7-9 with TRBJ1-3; D is undetermined. Per the germline V gene, CDR1 is SEHNR and CDR2 is FQNEAQ (reference sequence). CDR3 length: 14 amino acids. The V end was cut by 7 bases, the J end by 0 bases, with 10 bases between. The CDR3 region has the DNA TGTGCCAGCAACGAGGGTGACTCTGGAAACACCATATATTTT. This gives the protein CASNEGDSGNTIYF.

V usage is TRBV18 and J usage is TRBJ2-2; 8 bases line up with TRBD1. CDR3 length: 17 amino acids. J lost 4 bases, V lost 5 bases, and 12 bases had no gene match. Germline values: CDR1 KGHSH, CDR2 LQKENI. CDR3 amino acids: CASSAYSTGDGTGELFF. In DNA form, the CDR3 reads TGTGCCAGCTCAGCATACTCGACAGGGGACGGCACCGGGGAGCTGTTTTTT.

The rearrangement joins TRBV5-1 to TRBJ1-2, with 10 nucleotides matching TRBD1. This CDR3 region has 14 residues. CDR1 SGHRS and CDR2 YFSETQ come from the germline V gene. Losses at the gene ends were 3 bases for V and 8 bases for J; bases not matched to a gene: 7. Written as DNA, the CDR3 is TGCGCCAGCAGCTCATCCGGGACAGGGGAGGGCTACACCTTC. Translation: CASSSSGTGEGYTF.

This clone was observed once. The J gene is TRBJ2-5, the V gene TRBV6-5, with 10 bases identical to TRBD1. Germline trimming cut 6 bases from V and 4 bases from J; bases unmatched to any gene: 5. The germline gives CDR1 MNHEY, CDR2 SVGAGI. The CDR3 is 14 amino acids. The CDR3 bases are TGTGCCAGCAGGAAGACAGGGGGCACAGAGACCCAGTACTTC. Its translation: CASRKTGGTETQYF.

The chain has TRBV27 and TRBJ2-5; D is perhaps TRBD1 or TRBD2 (6 bases each). V shed 4 bases and J shed 5 bases, with 14 bases lying between them. CDR1 and CDR2 (germline): MNHEY, SMNVEV (reference sequence). This CDR3 has 14 residues. The CDR3 DNA reads as TGTGCCAGCAGTTGGGGGGCTAGCGCGGAGACCCAGTACTTC. It yields the protein CASSWGASAETQYF.

The chain employs TRBV29-1 and TRBJ1-1; D remains ambiguous. Germline V lookup: CDR1 SQVTM, CDR2 ANQGSEA. This CDR3 region has 12 residues. V lost 8 bases and J 5 bases, leaving 15 bases between the germline ends. The CDR3 coding sequence is TGCAGCCACCTCGGCCAGACTACTGAAGCTTTCTTT. Protein product: CSHLGQTTEAFF.

This chain uses TRBV5-1 with TRBJ1-3; no reliable D call. With 0 bases removed from V and 0 bases from J, the gap between germline ends came to 13 bases. The CDR3 spans 17 residues. CDR1 is SGHRS and CDR2 is YFSETQ in the germline V gene. CDR3 DNA: TGCGCCAGCAGCTTGGGTCTCCGAGGGAACTCTGGAAACACCATATATTTT. This encodes CASSLGLRGNSGNTIYF. Filled out from reference TRBV5-1 and TRBJ1-3, the complete variable domain reads KAGVTQTPRYLIKTRGQQVTLSCSPISGHRSVSWYQQTPGQGLQFLFEYFSETQRNKGNFPGRFSGRQFSNSRSEMNVSTLELGDSALYLCASSLGLRGNSGNTIYFGEGSWLTVV.

This clone was picked up a small number of times. The rearrangement joins TRBV7-9 to TRBJ2-3, with D possibly called TRBD1 or TRBD2 (7 bases each). The germline CDR1 and CDR2 sequences are SEHNR and FQNEAQ (reference sequence). The V end was cut by 2 bases, the J end by 0 bases, with 12 bases between. The CDR3 consists of 16 residues. The CDR3 DNA sequence: TGTGCCAGCAGCTTACAGGGGGGGCCGAGCACAGATACGCAGTATTTT. It is translated as CASSLQGGPSTDTQYF.

In this sample, this clone turned up a few times. The CDR3 loop is CASSVGQGSDEQFF. DNA for the CDR3: TGTGCCAGCAGTGTCGGACAGGGATCCGATGAGCAGTTCTTC. The chain carries TRBV25-1 and TRBJ2-1; 8 bases match TRBD1. This CDR3 has 14 residues. Germline V lookup: CDR1 MGHDK, CDR2 SYGVNS. The trim removed 4 bases at V and 8 bases at J, leaving 7 bases unmatched.